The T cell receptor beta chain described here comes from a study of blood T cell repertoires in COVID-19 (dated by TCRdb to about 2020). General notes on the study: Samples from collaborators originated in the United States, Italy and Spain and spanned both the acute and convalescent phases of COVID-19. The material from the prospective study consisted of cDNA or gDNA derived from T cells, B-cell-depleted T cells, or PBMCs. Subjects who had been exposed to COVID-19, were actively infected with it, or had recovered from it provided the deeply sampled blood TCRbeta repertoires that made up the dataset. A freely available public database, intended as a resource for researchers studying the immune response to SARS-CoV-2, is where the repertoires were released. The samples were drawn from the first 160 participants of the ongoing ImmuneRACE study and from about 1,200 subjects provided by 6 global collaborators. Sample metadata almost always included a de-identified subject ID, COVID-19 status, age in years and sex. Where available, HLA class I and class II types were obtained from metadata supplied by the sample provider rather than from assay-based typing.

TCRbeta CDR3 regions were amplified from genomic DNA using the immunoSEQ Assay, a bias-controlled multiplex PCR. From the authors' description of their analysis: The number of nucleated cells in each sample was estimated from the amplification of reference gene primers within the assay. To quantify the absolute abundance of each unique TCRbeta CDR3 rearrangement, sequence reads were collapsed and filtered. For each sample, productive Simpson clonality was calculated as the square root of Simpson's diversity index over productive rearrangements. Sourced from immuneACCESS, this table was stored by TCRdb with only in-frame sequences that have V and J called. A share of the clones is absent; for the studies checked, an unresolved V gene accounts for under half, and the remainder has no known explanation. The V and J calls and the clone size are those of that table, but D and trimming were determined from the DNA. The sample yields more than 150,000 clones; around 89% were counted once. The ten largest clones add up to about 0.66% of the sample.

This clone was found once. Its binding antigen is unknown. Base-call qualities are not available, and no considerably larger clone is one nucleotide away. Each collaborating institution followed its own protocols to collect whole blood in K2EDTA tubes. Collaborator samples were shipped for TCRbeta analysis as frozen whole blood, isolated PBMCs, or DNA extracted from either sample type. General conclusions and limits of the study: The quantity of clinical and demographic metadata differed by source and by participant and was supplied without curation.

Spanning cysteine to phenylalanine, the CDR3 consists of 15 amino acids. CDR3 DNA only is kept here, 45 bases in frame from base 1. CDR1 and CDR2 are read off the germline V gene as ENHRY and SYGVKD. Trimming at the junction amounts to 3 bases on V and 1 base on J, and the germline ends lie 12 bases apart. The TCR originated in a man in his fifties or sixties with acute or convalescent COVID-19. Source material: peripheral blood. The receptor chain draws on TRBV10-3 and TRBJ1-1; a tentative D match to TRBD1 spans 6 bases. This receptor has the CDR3 CAISDGTGKNTEAFF. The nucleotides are TGTGCCATCAGTGACGGTACAGGGAAGAACACTGAAGCTTTCTTT.